This entry features one TCR beta chain sequence. This entry belongs to a study of cytomegalovirus exposure and HLA in healthy donors. 60 Vbeta and 13 Jbeta primers were used in PCR. This table comes from immunoSEQ multiplex PCR, and its TCRdb copy is limited to in-frame clones, with some not included. The sample shows 200,000 to 250,000 clones, 85% to 90% of them seen only once. Germline CDR1 and CDR2: SGHRS and YFSETQ. This CDR3 is 11 amino acids long. V dropped 0 bases and J dropped 12 bases, with 9 bases sitting between them. The chain combines TRBV5-1 with TRBJ1-1, with TRBD1 as a possible D gene (5 bases). Sequenced input: PBMCs. The sequence was obtained from a human donor in good health. Here the CDR3 reads CASSLAGRTFF. The CDR3 nucleotides read TGCGCCAGCAGCTTGGCAGGGCGTACTTTCTTT.